This is a list of T cell receptor beta chains from one sample in a study of cytomegalovirus exposure and HLA in healthy donors. The protocol was immunoSEQ multiplex PCR, while the TCRdb copy is restricted to in-frame clones and leaves out a portion. The data contain fewer than 200,000 clones, approximately 81% of them seen just once; the ten biggest clones take up roughly 2.5%. The sequenced material came from PBMCs. Every receptor here comes from a man aged 25 to 45 in good health and CMV-seropositive. Both conserved end residues are part of each CDR3. D genes are given only for firm matches. Some rows mark clone size as missing; the rest say once, few, many or name a class of expanded clone.

J: TRBJ1-4; V: TRBV7-3; size: few; D: .; DNA: TGTGCCAGCAGCTTAATAATAGTAGAGCTGTTTTTT; CDR3: CASSLIIVELFF
J: TRBJ2-5; V: TRBV4-1; size: .; D: TRBD1; DNA: TGCGCCAGCAGCCGACGGACAGGGCAAGAGACCCAGTACTTC; CDR3: CASSRRTGQETQYF
J: TRBJ2-7; V: TRBV27; size: few; D: TRBD2; DNA: TGTGCCACGGGACTAGCGGGAGAAGAAGGCGAGCAGTACTTC; CDR3: CATGLAGEEGEQYF
J: TRBJ1-5; V: TRBV19; size: .; D: .; DNA: TGTGCCAGTAGTTCGCGGTGGGATCAGCCCCAGCATTTT; CDR3: CASSSRWDQPQHF
J: TRBJ2-4; V: TRBV18; size: .; D: .; DNA: TGTGCCAGCTCACCACGAGGGTCTTCGAACATTCAGTACTTC; CDR3: CASSPRGSSNIQYF
J: TRBJ1-6; V: TRBV5-1; size: .; D: .; DNA: TGCGCCAGCAGCTTGCCCAGCTATAATTCACCCCTCCACTTT; CDR3: CASSLPSYNSPLHF
J: TRBJ1-1; V: TRBV11-1; size: once; D: .; DNA: TGTGCCAGCAGCCTATTGAACACTGAAGCTTTCTTT; CDR3: CASSLLNTEAFF
J: TRBJ2-1; V: TRBV25-1; size: .; D: TRBD2; DNA: TGTGCCAGCACCAGGGAGGGCGGGAATGAGCAGTTCTTC; CDR3: CASTREGGNEQFF
J: TRBJ1-2; V: TRBV18; size: .; D: TRBD1; DNA: TGTGCCAGCTCATCGGGACAGGGGCAATACTATGGCTACACCTTC; CDR3: CASSSGQGQYYGYTF
J: TRBJ2-2; V: TRBV5-6; size: few; D: TRBD1; DNA: TGTGCCAGCAGCCCCCGGACAGGGAACACCGGGGAGCTGTTTTTT; CDR3: CASSPRTGNTGELFF
J: TRBJ2-7; V: TRBV11-3; size: .; D: TRBD2; DNA: TGTGCCAGCAGCCCTGGGACTAGCGGGTTTACCTACGAGCAGTACTTC; CDR3: CASSPGTSGFTYEQYF
J: TRBJ1-1; V: TRBV5-4; size: few; D: .; DNA: TGTGCCAGCAGCTTGGATATGGCAGGGGAGAACACTGAAGCTTTCTTT; CDR3: CASSLDMAGENTEAFF
J: TRBJ2-7; V: TRBV27; size: .; D: TRBD1; DNA: TGTGCCAGCAGTTGGAGGACAGGGACCGAGCAGTACTTC; CDR3: CASSWRTGTEQYF
J: TRBJ1-2; V: TRBV9; size: .; D: .; DNA: TGTGCCAGCAGCTCTATACGAGGCTACACCTTC; CDR3: CASSSIRGYTF
J: TRBJ1-3; V: TRBV18; size: .; D: .; DNA: TGTGCCAGCTCACGGCAACAAGGCGGGGAGAGCTCTGGAAACACCATATATTTT; CDR3: CASSRQQGGESSGNTIYF
J: TRBJ1-4; V: TRBV7-6; size: .; D: .; DNA: TGTGCCAGCAGCCCGATGACAGGAAGGCGCGAAAAACTGTTTTTT; CDR3: CASSPMTGRREKLFF
J: TRBJ1-3; V: TRBV12-5; size: once; D: .; DNA: TGTGCTAGTGGTTTGGTGGTCGGGGGCTCTGGAAACACCATATATTTT; CDR3: CASGLVVGGSGNTIYF
J: TRBJ2-6; V: TRBV7-9; size: .; D: .; DNA: TGTGCCAGCAGCTTGGGCTCATTCTCTGGGGCCAACGTCCTGACTTTC; CDR3: CASSLGSFSGANVLTF
J: TRBJ2-2; V: TRBV4-3; size: .; D: .; DNA: TGCGCCAGCAGCCAAGCTCACTTGAACACCGGGGAGCTGTTTTTT; CDR3: CASSQAHLNTGELFF
J: TRBJ1-1; V: TRBV5-4; size: few; D: TRBD1; DNA: TGTGCCAGCAGCCCGGAACAGGGGTGGCCTGAAGCTTTCTTT; CDR3: CASSPEQGWPEAFF
J: TRBJ2-1; V: TRBV7-3; size: .; D: .; DNA: TGTGCCAGCAGCCCCCCGGGGGGCCCCGTCAATGAGCAGTTCTTC; CDR3: CASSPPGGPVNEQFF
J: TRBJ2-1; V: TRBV21-1; size: .; D: .; DNA: TGTGCCAGCAGCAAATCCTCACTAGCGGGGGCCTACAATGAGCAGTTCTTC; CDR3: CASSKSSLAGAYNEQFF
J: TRBJ2-3; V: TRBV5-5; size: .; D: .; DNA: TGTGCCAGCAGCTTGTGGGAGGGCACAGATACGCAGTATTTT; CDR3: CASSLWEGTDTQYF
J: TRBJ1-2; V: TRBV29-1; size: few; D: TRBD1; DNA: TGCAGCGGGGGGACAGCCACTAACTATGGCTACACCTTC; CDR3: CSGGTATNYGYTF
J: TRBJ1-5; V: TRBV7-9; size: .; D: .; DNA: TGTGCCAGCAGCCCTTATAGCAATCAGCCCCAGCATTTT; CDR3: CASSPYSNQPQHF
J: TRBJ2-4; V: TRBV20-1; size: .; D: .; DNA: TGCAGTGCTAGTACGACAGCCATTCAGTACTTC; CDR3: CSASTTAIQYF
J: TRBJ2-1; V: TRBV6-5; size: .; D: TRBD2; DNA: TGTGCCAGCAGGACCCTAGCGGGAGGGGGCAATGAGCAGTTCTTC; CDR3: CASRTLAGGGNEQFF
J: TRBJ2-3; V: TRBV9; size: .; D: .; DNA: TGTGCCAGCAGCCTCTCGTCAGGGCCAGATACGCAGTATTTT; CDR3: CASSLSSGPDTQYF
J: TRBJ2-5; V: TRBV25-1; size: .; D: .; DNA: TGTGCCAGCAGGGATTCAGGGGGAGGAGAGACCCAGTACTTC; CDR3: CASRDSGGGETQYF
J: TRBJ1-3; V: TRBV6-5; size: .; D: .; DNA: TGTGCCAGCAGTTACGACAGAAGAAACACCATATATTTT; CDR3: CASSYDRRNTIYF
J: TRBJ2-7; V: TRBV27; size: .; D: .; DNA: TGTGCCAGCAGTTTTGGGGTTTACAGAGGGGAGCAGTACTTC; CDR3: CASSFGVYRGEQYF
J: TRBJ2-7; V: TRBV7-6; size: few; D: .; DNA: TGTGCCAGCAGCTCCTGGGGTGAAGGGGACGAGCAGTACTTC; CDR3: CASSSWGEGDEQYF
J: TRBJ1-1; V: TRBV14; size: .; D: TRBD1; DNA: TGTGCCAGCAGCCTACAGGGGGCCGGGGCTGAAGCTTTCTTT; CDR3: CASSLQGAGAEAFF
J: TRBJ2-3; V: TRBV2; size: .; D: .; DNA: TGTGCCAGCAGGGAGACGGGAAACACAGATACGCAGTATTTT; CDR3: CASRETGNTDTQYF
J: TRBJ2-2; V: TRBV5-4; size: .; D: .; DNA: TGTGCCAGCAGCTCGAGAATGGGGGAGCTGTTTTTT; CDR3: CASSSRMGELFF
J: TRBJ2-2; V: TRBV4-2; size: .; D: .; DNA: TGTGCCAGCAGCCAAGAACGGCGGGCGAGCGGGGAGCTGTTTTTT; CDR3: CASSQERRASGELFF
J: TRBJ2-7; V: TRBV7-2; size: .; D: TRBD2; DNA: TGTGCCAGCAGGCCGGGAGGGCCCCACGAGCAGTACTTC; CDR3: CASRPGGPHEQYF
J: TRBJ1-2; V: TRBV7-2; size: once; D: TRBD1; DNA: TGTGCCAGCAGCCTGGCTGGACAGGGGGCGGGTGGCTACACCTTC; CDR3: CASSLAGQGAGGYTF
J: TRBJ1-2; V: TRBV10-3; size: .; D: TRBD1; DNA: TGTGCCATCAGCAAGACAGGGGGCAACTATGGCTACACCTTC; CDR3: CAISKTGGNYGYTF
J: TRBJ1-1; V: TRBV7-2; size: once; D: .; DNA: TGTGCCAGCAGCCCAACAGGGAACACTGAAGCTTTCTTT; CDR3: CASSPTGNTEAFF
J: TRBJ2-1; V: TRBV7-9; size: .; D: TRBD2; DNA: TGTGCCAGCAGCCTACTAGCGGGCAGCTCCTACAATGAGCAGTTCTTC; CDR3: CASSLLAGSSYNEQFF
J: TRBJ2-1; V: TRBV5-1; size: .; D: TRBD1; DNA: TGCGCCAGCCAAAAAACCCCCAAGACAGGGAAACCCTACAATGAGCAGTTCTTC; CDR3: CASQKTPKTGKPYNEQFF
J: TRBJ2-2; V: TRBV19; size: .; D: TRBD2; DNA: TGTGCCAGTAGTAGAGGACTAGCGGCGAACACCGGGGAGCTGTTTTTT; CDR3: CASSRGLAANTGELFF
J: TRBJ2-5; V: TRBV19; size: .; D: .; DNA: TGTGCCAGTAGTCCCGGGGAGACCCAGTACTTC; CDR3: CASSPGETQYF
J: TRBJ2-5; V: TRBV28; size: .; D: TRBD2; DNA: TGTGCCAGCAGTTCCCCTCCGGGACTAGCGGGCAAGGGGAAGGAGACCCAGTACTTC; CDR3: CASSSPPGLAGKGKETQYF